A selection of T cell receptor beta chains follows, all from one sample in a study of yellow fever vaccine responses in identical twins. TCRdb re-called the RT-PCR reads with MiXCR, one entry per CDR3 protein. The sample contains about 3,300 distinct CDR3 sequences, roughly 90% of which appear only once. This material consisted of T cells from blood (PBMCs), unsorted or a sorted subset (not recorded which), taken before or after yellow fever vaccination (not recorded which). The receptor source for this set is a woman aged 18-35 years who received the yellow fever vaccine. CDR3s include the opening cysteine and the closing phenylalanine or tryptophan. D genes are given only for firm matches. The size field is filled for only some rows; it gives once, few, many or a size class.

v_gene,j_gene,d_gene,abundance,len,CDR3nt,CDR3aa
TRBV7-9,TRBJ1-6,TRBD1,NA,17,TGTGCCAGCAGCCTTATGAAATCGACAGGGGTGAATTCACCCCTCCACTTT,CASSLMKSTGVNSPLHF
TRBV7-2,TRBJ2-1,TRBD2,NA,14,TGTGCCAGCAGCCCCACTAGCGGGGGGGCTGAGCAGTTCTTC,CASSPTSGGAEQFF
TRBV20-1,TRBJ1-5,NA,NA,12,TGCAGTGCTATCAGGGGAGGCCAGCCCCAGCATTTT,CSAIRGGQPQHF
TRBV18,TRBJ2-1,NA,NA,16,TGTGCCAGCTCACCACCGGGGGGGGCCTCCTACAATGAGCAGTTCTTC,CASSPPGGASYNEQFF
TRBV5-1,TRBJ2-2,TRBD1,NA,13,TGCGCCAGCAGCGACAGGGGCACCGGGGAGCTGTTTTTT,CASSDRGTGELFF
TRBV13,TRBJ1-2,TRBD1,NA,16,TGTGCCAGCAGCGACAGGGGGAAACTAACTAACTATGGCTACACCTTC,CASSDRGKLTNYGYTF
TRBV28,TRBJ2-2,TRBD1,NA,16,TGTGCCAGCAGTTTGGGACAGTCATCGAACACCGGGGAGCTGTTTTTT,CASSLGQSSNTGELFF
TRBV11-1,TRBJ2-4,NA,NA,14,TGTGCCAGCAGCTTAAGGGGGGCCAAAAACATTCAGTACTTC,CASSLRGAKNIQYF
TRBV11-3,TRBJ2-7,TRBD1,once,16,TGTGCCAGCAGCGTCTTAGGGTGGGACAGGGGTTACGAGCAGTACTTC,CASSVLGWDRGYEQYF
TRBV19,TRBJ2-3,NA,NA,14,TGTGCCAGCAAACAGGGTATTGGCACAGATACGCAGTATTTT,CASKQGIGTDTQYF
TRBV2,TRBJ1-2,NA,NA,12,TGTGCCAGCAGTACAGATACTTATGGCTACACCTTC,CASSTDTYGYTF
TRBV18,TRBJ2-7,NA,NA,11,TGTGCCAGCTCACCAGACTCCGAGCAGTACTTC,CASSPDSEQYF
TRBV18,TRBJ2-7,TRBD1,once,14,TGTGCCAGCTACCCCCCGGACAGGGTTTACGAGCAGTACTTC,CASYPPDRVYEQYF
TRBV4-1,TRBJ2-5,NA,NA,15,TGCGCCAGCAGCCAACCGGGACACCCCCAAGAGACCCAGTACTTC,CASSQPGHPQETQYF
TRBV29-1,TRBJ2-1,TRBD2,NA,15,TGCAGCGTTGAATCTCTAGCGGGGGGCCTCAATGAGCAGTTCTTC,CSVESLAGGLNEQFF
TRBV14,TRBJ2-7,NA,NA,14,TGTGCCAGCGCCGACAGCCCTAGCTCCTACGAGCAGTACTTC,CASADSPSSYEQYF
TRBV11-1,TRBJ2-1,NA,once,15,TGTGCCAGCAGCTTAGGGCGAGAGATATACAATGAGCAGTTCTTC,CASSLGREIYNEQFF
TRBV6-1,TRBJ2-1,NA,NA,14,TGTGCCAGCAGGAGCGTGGGAGATTGGGGTGAGCAGTTCTTC,CASRSVGDWGEQFF